This T cell receptor beta chain was captured by sequencing in a study of blood T cell repertoires in COVID-19. In the study overall: Samples of COVID-19 (acute and convalescent) were obtained from the United States, Italy and Spain.

Original processing methods: Estimates of nucleated cell counts were drawn from the amplification of reference gene primers. Produced via immunoSEQ multiplex PCR; TCRdb's table is partial and in-frame only. V, J and clone size were drawn from that table, and D and trimming were deduced from the DNA. The table lists roughly 140,000 clones, about 85% of them singletons. The CDR3 is 13 amino acids. Trimming took off 6 bases at V and 3 bases at J, with 8 bases between the two ends. Germline CDR1 and CDR2: MDHEN and SYDVKM. This clonotype was sampled from a woman in her seventies with acute or convalescent COVID-19. The sequenced material came from peripheral blood. The V and J genes are TRBV28 and TRBJ1-4; D uncertain. CDR3 residues: CASSPSANEKLFF. The CDR3 DNA follows: TGTGCCAGCAGCCCGTCTGCTAATGAAAAACTGTTTTTT.